These 10 T cell receptor beta chains share one sample of origin, sequenced in a study of blood T cell repertoires in COVID-19. TCRdb keeps only in-frame clones here, not all; method: immunoSEQ multiplex PCR. The sample yields approximately 70,000 clones, roughly 84% seen once. Sample: peripheral blood. These receptors were taken from a woman in her fifties or sixties with acute or convalescent COVID-19.

The chain carries TRBV7-6 and TRBJ1-1; TRBD1 might be the D (6 bases). Germline V gene data show CDR1 as SGHVS and CDR2 as FNYEAQ. The CDR3 extends over 16 amino acids. The V gene lost 5 bases and the J gene lost 1 base, with 17 bases spanning the gap. The CDR3 DNA reads as TGTGCCAGCAGCACCGACGTACAGGGATGGAACACTGAAGCTTTCTTT. Amino acid sequence: CASSTDVQGWNTEAFF.

The CDR3 reads CASSWEGYSNQPQHF. DNA for the CDR3: TGCGCCAGCAGCTGGGAGGGTTATAGCAATCAGCCCCAGCATTTT. The chain employs TRBV5-1 and TRBJ1-5; no clear D gene. CDR1 is SGHRS, CDR2 YFSETQ, per germline. The CDR3 is 15 residues long. Between the trimmed V and J ends, which lost 3 bases and 0 bases, there was a span of 10 bases.

Relative to its sample, this clone is large. The V gene is TRBV6-2 or TRBV6-3, the J gene TRBJ2-7, with 9 bases aligning to TRBD2. V lost 4 bases to trimming and J lost 5 bases; unmatched junction nucleotides: 6. CDR3 size: 14 residues. The germline V gene has CDR1 MNHEY and CDR2 SVGEGT. In nucleotides, the CDR3 is TGTGCCAGCAGTTCCGGGACTAGCTTGAACGAGCAGTACTTC. It specifies CASSSGTSLNEQYF.

Regarding this clone: This sample also contains other DNA sequences that code for the same CDR3. The gene calls are TRBV5-1 and TRBJ2-1, with D possibly TRBD1 on 6 matching bases. This CDR3 is 14 amino acids long. V lost 4 bases to trimming and J lost 3 bases, with 11 bases between them. The germline gives CDR1 SGHRS, CDR2 YFSETQ. The CDR3 sequence is CASSGRDNYNEQFF. CDR3 nucleotides: TGCGCCAGCAGCGGAAGGGACAACTACAATGAGCAGTTCTTC.

The rearrangement joins TRBV28 to TRBJ2-2, with unresolved D. CDR3 size: 12 residues. V was pared by 4 bases and J by 6 bases, with 6 bases between. Germline CDR1 MDHEN, CDR2 SYDVKM. The CDR3, as DNA: TGTGCCAGCAGTTCTTTCCCCGGGGAGCTGTTTTTT. As protein: CASSSFPGELFF. Filled out from reference TRBV28 and TRBJ2-2, the complete variable domain reads DVKVTQSSRYLVKRTGEKVFLECVQDMDHENMFWYRQDPGLGLRLIYFSYDVKMKEKGDIPEGYSVSREKKERFSLILESASTNQTSMYLCASSSFPGELFFGEGSRLTVL.

The chain carries TRBV5-1 and TRBJ1-6; D uncertain. V lost 0 bases and J 6 bases, leaving 7 bases between the germline ends. This CDR3 has 14 amino acids. Germline V gene sequence: CDR1 SGHRS, CDR2 YFSETQ. CDR3 nucleotide sequence: TGCGCCAGCAGCTTGGGAGCCCCTAATTCACCCCTCCACTTT. This sequence encodes CASSLGAPNSPLHF.

The V call is TRBV6-6, the J call TRBJ2-7; tentatively, D is TRBD2 (5 bases). The CDR3 covers 13 residues. Trimming pared 8 bases from V and 0 bases from J, leaving 11 bases between. Germline loops: CDR1 MNHNY, CDR2 SVGAGI (reference sequence). The CDR3 bases are TGTGCCAGCGTCCGGGGTGGCTCCTACGAGCAGTACTTC. Protein: CASVRGGSYEQYF.

This clone appeared a single time. V usage is TRBV19 and J usage is TRBJ2-3; 7 bases fit TRBD2. The CDR3 runs to 15 residues. Germline assignment: CDR1 LNHDA and CDR2 SQIVND (reference sequence). V dropped 8 bases and J dropped 1; count of bases not matched to a gene: 9. The CDR3: CASRLRAGGTDTQYF. DNA for the CDR3: TGTGCCAGTCGCCTCCGGGCGGGGGGCACAGATACGCAGTATTTT.

The chain employs TRBV7-9 and TRBJ2-3, with D uncertain. Trimming took 8 bases from V and 7 from J, leaving 13 bases between them. The germline CDR1 and CDR2 sequences are SEHNR and FQNEAQ (reference sequence). This CDR3 spans 12 amino acids. CDR3 sequence: CASSGQVNTQYF. CDR3 bases: TGTGCCAGCTCTGGCCAGGTCAATACGCAGTATTTT.

The CDR3 bases are TGTGCCAGCAGCTTACATGGACAGCTTACCTACGAGCAGTACTTC. Translated, it gives CASSLHGQLTYEQYF. This chain joins TRBV11-2 and TRBJ2-7, with D possibly TRBD1 on 6 matching bases. Germline CDR1 is SGHAT and CDR2 is FQNNGV. This CDR3 has 15 residues. V was pared by 2 bases and J by 2 bases, with 13 bases between.